This T cell receptor beta chain was identified during a study of response to subunit inactivated influenza vaccine. The CDR3 totals 16 residues. The germline CDR1 and CDR2 sequences are SGHRS and YFSETQ. Losses at the gene ends were 0 bases for V and 2 bases for J; bases not matched to a gene: 4. Via MiXCR, TCRdb re-called the RT-PCR reads, giving one row per CDR3 protein. The table includes some 570,000 distinct CDR3 sequences, around 11% detected once. A further study also used this sample, focusing on T cells expressing NK-cell markers. That paper notes: TCR beta cDNA was made by 5'RACE template switching with UMIs. Repertoires of TCR beta were obtained from T cells sorted as CD3+CD56+NKG2C+, CD3+CD56+NKG2C- and CD3+CD56-NKG2C+. Four donors showed these clonotypes also leading the CD3+CD56-NKG2C+ fraction.

The V call is TRBV5-1, the J call TRBJ2-7, with 11 bases matching TRBD1. The receptor's source is a man aged 45-65 years who received an inactivated influenza vaccine. Sequenced material: PBMCs from blood, taken on the day of vaccination. Here the CDR3 DNA reads TGCGCCAGCAGCTTGGGACCGGGACAGGGGGCCTACGAGCAGTACTTC. Translating gives CASSLGPGQGAYEQYF.